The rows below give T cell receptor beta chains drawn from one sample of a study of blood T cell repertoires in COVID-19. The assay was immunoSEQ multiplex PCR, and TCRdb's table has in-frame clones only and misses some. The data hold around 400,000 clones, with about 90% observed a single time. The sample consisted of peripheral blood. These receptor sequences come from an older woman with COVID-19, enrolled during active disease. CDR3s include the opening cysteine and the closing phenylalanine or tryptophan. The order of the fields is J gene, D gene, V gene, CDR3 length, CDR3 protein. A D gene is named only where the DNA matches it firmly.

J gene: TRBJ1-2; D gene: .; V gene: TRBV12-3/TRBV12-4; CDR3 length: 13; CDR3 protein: CASREPFMYGYTF
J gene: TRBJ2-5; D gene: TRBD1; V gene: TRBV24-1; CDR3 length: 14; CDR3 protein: CATRGQGAGETQYF
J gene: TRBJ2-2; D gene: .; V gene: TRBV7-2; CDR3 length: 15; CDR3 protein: CASSLYPRNTGELFF
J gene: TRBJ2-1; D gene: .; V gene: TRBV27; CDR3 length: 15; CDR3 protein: CASSLGPAFNNEQFF
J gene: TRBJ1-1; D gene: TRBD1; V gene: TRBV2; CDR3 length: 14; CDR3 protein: CASRYRGLNTEAFF
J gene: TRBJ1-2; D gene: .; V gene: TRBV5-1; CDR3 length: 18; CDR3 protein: CASSFGGAGTQQGYGYTF
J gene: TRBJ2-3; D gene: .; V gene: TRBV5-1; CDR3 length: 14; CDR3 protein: CASRDGGITDTQYF
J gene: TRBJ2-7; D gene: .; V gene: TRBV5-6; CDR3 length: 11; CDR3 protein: CASSSNYEQYF
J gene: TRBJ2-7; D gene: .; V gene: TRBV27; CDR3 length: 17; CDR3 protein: CASSLTARGASSYEQYF
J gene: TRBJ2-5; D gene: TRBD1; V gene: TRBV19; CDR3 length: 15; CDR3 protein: CASSTDRWASETQYF
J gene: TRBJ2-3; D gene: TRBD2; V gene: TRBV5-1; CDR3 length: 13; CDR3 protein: CASTSGDTDTQYF
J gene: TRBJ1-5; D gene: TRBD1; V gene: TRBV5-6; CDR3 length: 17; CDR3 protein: CASSSAGTGGANQPQHF
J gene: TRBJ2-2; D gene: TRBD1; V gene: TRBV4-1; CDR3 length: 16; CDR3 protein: CASSRRGQGITGELFF
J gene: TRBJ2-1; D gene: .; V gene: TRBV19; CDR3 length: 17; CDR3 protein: CASSISGGRWTYNEQFF
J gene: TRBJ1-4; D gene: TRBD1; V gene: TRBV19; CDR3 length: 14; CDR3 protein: CASSTGQGFEKLFF
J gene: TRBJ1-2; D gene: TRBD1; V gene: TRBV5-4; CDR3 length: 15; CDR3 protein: CASSDGQVPNYGYTF
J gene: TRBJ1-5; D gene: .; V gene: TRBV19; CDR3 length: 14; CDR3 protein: CASSPDRTGQPQHF
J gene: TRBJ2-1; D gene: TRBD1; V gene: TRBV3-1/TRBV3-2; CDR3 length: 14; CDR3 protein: CASSLTGGHYEQFF
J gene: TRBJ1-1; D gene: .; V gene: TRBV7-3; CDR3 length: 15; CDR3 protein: CASSLQPGGDTEAFF
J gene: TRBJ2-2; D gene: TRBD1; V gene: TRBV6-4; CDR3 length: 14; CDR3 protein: CASSRDRVTGELFF
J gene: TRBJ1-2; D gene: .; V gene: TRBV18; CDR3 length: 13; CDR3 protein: CASSAGDGYGYTF
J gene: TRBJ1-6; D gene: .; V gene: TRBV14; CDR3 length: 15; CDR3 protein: CASRSFRVLNSPLHF
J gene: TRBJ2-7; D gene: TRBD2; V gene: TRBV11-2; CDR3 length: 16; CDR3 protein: CASSTLSSGGNYEQYF
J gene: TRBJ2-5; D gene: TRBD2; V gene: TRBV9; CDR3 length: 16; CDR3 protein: CASSIGLAGDQETQYF
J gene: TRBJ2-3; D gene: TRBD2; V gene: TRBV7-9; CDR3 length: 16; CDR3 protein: CASSSHSGGQTDTQYF
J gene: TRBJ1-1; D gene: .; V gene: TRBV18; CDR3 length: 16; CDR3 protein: CASSPLGGELNTEAFF
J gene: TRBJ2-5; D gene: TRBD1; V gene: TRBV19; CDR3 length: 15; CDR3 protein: CASSIGRGLQETQYF
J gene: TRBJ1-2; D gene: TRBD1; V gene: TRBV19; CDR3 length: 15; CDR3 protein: CASSTRTGLGYGYTF
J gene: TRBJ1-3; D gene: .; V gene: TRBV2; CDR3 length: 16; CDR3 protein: CASSLFSTDSGNTIYF
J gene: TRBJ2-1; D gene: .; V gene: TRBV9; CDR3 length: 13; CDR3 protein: CASSAGQNNEQFF
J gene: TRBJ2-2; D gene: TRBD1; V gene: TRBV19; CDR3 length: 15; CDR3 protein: CASSVGTANTGELFF
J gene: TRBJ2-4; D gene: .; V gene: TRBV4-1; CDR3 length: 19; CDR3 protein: CASSQAQGMQALAKNIQYF
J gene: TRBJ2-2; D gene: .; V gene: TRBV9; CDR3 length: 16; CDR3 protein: CASSAPGLSNTGELFF
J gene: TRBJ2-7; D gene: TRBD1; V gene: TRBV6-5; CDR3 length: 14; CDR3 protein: CASRAGTGFYEQYF
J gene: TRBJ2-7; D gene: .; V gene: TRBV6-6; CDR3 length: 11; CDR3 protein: CASSSRVEQYF
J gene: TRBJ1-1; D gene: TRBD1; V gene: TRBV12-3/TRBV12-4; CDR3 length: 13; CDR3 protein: CASSLRDRDEAFF
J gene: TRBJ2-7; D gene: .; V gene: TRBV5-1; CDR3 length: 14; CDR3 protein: CASSLVASQSEQYF
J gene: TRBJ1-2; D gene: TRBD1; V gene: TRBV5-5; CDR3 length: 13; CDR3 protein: CASSLDREIGYTF
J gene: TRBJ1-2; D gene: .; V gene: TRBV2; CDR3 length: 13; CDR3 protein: CASSGQTVYGYTF
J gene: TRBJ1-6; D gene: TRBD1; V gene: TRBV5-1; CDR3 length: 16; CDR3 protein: CASSIQGTPYNSPLHF
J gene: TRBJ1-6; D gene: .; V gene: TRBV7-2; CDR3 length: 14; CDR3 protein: CASSLDGFNSPLHF
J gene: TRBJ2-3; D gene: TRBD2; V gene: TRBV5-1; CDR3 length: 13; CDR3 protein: CASSRTSGDTQYF
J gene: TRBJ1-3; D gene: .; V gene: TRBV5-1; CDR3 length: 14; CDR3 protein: CASSRQYSGNTIYF
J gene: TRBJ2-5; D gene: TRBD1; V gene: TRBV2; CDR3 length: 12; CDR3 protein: CASGTGAETQYF
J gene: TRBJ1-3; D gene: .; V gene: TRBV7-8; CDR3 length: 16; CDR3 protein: CASSLRERRGGNTIYF
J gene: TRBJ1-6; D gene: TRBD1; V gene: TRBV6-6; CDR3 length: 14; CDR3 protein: CASSLYRGDSPLHF
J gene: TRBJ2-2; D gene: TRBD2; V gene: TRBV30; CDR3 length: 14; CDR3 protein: CAWSVLAGSGELFF
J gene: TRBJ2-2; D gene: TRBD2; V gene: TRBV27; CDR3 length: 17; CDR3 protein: CASSLWSGGSNTGELFF
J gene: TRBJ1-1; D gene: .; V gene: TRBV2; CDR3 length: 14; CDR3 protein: CASSVTSMNTEAFF
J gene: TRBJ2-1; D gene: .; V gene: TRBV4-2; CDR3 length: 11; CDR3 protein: CASSQFTGQFF
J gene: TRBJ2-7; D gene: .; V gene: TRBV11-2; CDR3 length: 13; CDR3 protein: CASSRQAPYEQYF
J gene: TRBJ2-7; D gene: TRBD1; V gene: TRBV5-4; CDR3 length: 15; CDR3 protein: CASSLGGTGTYEQYF
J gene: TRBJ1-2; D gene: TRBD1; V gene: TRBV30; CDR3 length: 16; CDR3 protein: CAWSRAGGRVGYGYTF
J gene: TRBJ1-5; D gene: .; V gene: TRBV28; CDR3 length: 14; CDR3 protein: CASSLAGAHQPQHF
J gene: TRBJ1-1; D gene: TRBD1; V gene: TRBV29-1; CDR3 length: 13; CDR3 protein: CSVELTGATEAFF
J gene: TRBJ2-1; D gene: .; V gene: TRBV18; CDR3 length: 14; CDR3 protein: CASSPPPAGEEQFF
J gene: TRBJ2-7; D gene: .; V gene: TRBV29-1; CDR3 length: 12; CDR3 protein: CSAGDFSYEQYF
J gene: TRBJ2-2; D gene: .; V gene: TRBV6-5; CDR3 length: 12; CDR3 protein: CASSRVPGELFF
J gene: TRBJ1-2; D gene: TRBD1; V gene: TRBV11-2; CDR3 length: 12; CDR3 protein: CASRRGLYGYTF
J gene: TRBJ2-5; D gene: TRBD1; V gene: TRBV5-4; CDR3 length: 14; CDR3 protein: CASSFDRGRETQYF